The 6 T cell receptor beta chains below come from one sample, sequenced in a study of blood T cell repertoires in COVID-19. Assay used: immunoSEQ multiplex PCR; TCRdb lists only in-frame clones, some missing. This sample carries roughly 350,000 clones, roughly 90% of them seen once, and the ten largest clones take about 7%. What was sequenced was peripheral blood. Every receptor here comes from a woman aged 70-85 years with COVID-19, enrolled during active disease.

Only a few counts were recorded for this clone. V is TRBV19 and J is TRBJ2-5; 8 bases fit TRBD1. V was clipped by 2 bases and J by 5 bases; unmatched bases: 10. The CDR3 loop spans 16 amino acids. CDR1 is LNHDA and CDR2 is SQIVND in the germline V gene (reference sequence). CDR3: CASSISGQGAMETQYF. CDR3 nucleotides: TGTGCCAGTAGTATAAGCGGGCAGGGGGCGATGGAGACCCAGTACTTC.

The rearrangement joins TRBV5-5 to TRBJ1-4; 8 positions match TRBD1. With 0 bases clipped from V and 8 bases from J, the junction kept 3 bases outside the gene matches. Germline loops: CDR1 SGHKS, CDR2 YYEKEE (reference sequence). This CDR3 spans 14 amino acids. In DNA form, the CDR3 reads TGTGCCAGCAGCTTGGGGACAGGGCTCGAAAAACTGTTTTTT. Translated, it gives CASSLGTGLEKLFF.

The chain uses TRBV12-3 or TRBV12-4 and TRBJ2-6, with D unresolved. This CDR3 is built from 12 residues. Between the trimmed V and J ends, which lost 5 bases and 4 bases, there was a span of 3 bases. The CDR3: CASSPGANVLTF. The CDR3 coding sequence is TGTGCCAGCAGTCCAGGGGCCAACGTCCTGACTTTC.

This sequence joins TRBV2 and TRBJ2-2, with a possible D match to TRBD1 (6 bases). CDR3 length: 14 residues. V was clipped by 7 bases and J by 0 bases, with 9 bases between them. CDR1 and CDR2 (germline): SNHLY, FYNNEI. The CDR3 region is CASIRTANTGELFF. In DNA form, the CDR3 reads TGTGCCAGCATAAGGACAGCGAACACCGGGGAGCTGTTTTTT. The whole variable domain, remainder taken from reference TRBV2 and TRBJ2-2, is EPEVTQTPSHQVTQMGQEVILRCVPISNHLYFYWYRQILGQKVEFLVSFYNNEISEKSEIFDDQFSVERPDGSNFTLKIRSTKLEDSAMYFCASIRTANTGELFFGEGSRLTVL.

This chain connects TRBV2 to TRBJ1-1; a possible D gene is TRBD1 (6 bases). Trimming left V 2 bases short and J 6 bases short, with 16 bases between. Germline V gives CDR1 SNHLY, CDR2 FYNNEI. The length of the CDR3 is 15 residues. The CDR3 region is CASSELTGEGAEAFF. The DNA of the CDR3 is TGTGCCAGCAGTGAACTAACCGGGGAGGGGGCTGAAGCTTTCTTT.

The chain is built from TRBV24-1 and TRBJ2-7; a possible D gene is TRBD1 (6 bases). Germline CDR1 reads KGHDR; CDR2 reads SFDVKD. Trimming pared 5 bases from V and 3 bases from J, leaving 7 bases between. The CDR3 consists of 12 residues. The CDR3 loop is CATSATGYEQYF. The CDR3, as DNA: TGTGCCACCAGTGCGACAGGCTACGAGCAGTACTTC.